The T cell receptor beta chain under discussion was sequenced for a study of blood T cell repertoires in COVID-19. Study overall: COVID-19 samples collected from the United States, Italy and Spain covered acute and convalescent phases. PBMCs, B-cell-depleted T cells, or T cells provided the cDNA or gDNA that made up the material.

As handled by the study authors: Amplified reference gene primers provided the basis for estimating nucleated cell counts. TCRdb's table, derived via immunoSEQ multiplex PCR, lists solely in-frame clones and lacks some. V, J and clone size were drawn from that table, and D and trimming were deduced from the DNA. The sample yields 70,000 or so clones, around 84% seen once. The sample consisted of peripheral blood. The clonotype originates from a man aged 50 to 60 with acute or convalescent COVID-19.

CDR3 sequence: CASSPTGGTGNTIYF. The DNA of the CDR3 is TGCGCCAGCAGCCCTACAGGGGGCACTGGAAACACCATATATTTT. This chain uses TRBV5-1 with TRBJ1-3, with 9 nucleotides matching TRBD1. Germline values: CDR1 SGHRS, CDR2 YFSETQ. The CDR3 has 15 residues. J gave up 2 bases and V 4 bases, and 4 bases lay outside the gene matches.